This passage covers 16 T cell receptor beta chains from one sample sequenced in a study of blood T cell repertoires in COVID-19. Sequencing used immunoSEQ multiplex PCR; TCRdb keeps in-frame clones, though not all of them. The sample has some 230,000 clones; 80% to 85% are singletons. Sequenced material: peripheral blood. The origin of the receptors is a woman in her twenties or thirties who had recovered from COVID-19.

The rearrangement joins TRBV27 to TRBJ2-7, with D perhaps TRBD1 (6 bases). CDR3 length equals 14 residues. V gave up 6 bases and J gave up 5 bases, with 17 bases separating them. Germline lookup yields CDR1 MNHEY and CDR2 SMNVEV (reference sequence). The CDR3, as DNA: TGTGCCAGCAGAGTTACAGGGTCTGTTCACGAGCAGTACTTC. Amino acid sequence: CASRVTGSVHEQYF.

The CDR3 loop is CASSEAGYHGEQFF. The CDR3 DNA is TGCGCCAGCAGCGAGGCGGGCTACCACGGTGAGCAGTTCTTC. V gene TRBV5-1 combines with J gene TRBJ2-1; D may be TRBD2 (5 bases). The V gene's germline CDR1 is SGHRS and CDR2 YFSETQ. Trimming left V 4 bases short and J 9 bases short, with 17 bases between. The CDR3 totals 14 residues.

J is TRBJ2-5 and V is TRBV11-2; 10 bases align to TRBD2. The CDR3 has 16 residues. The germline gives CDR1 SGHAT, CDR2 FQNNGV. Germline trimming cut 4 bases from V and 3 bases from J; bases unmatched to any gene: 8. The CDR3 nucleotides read TGTGCCAGCAGCTCCAGTGAACTAGCGGGGAAAGAGACCCAGTACTTC. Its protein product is CASSSSELAGKETQYF.

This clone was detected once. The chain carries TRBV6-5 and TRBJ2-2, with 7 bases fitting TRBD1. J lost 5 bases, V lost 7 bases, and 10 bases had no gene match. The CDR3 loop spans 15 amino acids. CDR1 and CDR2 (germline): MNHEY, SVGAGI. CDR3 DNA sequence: TGTGCCAGCATCCCCAAGGGGGCCGGTACCGGGGAGCTGTTTTTT. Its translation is CASIPKGAGTGELFF.

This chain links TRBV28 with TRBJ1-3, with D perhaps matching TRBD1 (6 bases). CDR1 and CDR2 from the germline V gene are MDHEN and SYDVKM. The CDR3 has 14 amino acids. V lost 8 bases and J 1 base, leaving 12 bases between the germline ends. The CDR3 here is CASGGGRSGNTIYF. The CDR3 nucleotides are TGTGCCAGCGGGGGCGGCCGATCTGGAAACACCATATATTTT.

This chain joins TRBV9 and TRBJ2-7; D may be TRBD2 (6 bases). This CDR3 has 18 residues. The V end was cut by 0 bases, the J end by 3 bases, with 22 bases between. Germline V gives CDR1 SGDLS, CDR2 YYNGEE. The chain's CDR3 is CASSVDSVRGLHYYEQYF. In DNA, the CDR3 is TGTGCCAGCAGCGTAGATTCGGTTAGAGGACTACATTACTACGAGCAGTACTTC.

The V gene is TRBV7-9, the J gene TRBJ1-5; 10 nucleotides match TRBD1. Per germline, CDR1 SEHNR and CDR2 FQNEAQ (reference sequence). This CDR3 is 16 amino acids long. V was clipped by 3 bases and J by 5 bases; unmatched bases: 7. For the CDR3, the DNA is TGTGCCAGCAGCTTGGGGACAGGGGCGTTGGATCAGCCCCAGCATTTT. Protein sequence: CASSLGTGALDQPQHF.

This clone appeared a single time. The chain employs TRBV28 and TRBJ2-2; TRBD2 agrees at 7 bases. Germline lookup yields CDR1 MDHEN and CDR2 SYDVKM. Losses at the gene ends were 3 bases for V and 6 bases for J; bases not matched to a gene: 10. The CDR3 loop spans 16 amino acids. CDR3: CASSFLTSNSAGELFF. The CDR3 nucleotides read TGTGCCAGCAGTTTCCTGACTAGCAATAGTGCCGGGGAGCTGTTTTTT.

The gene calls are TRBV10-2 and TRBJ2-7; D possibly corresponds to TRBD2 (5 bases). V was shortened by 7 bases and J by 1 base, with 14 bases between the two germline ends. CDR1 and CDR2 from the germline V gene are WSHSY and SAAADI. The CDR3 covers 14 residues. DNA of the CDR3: TGCGCCAGCACTGACGGGAACCCTTCCTACGAGCAGTACTTC. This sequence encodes CASTDGNPSYEQYF.

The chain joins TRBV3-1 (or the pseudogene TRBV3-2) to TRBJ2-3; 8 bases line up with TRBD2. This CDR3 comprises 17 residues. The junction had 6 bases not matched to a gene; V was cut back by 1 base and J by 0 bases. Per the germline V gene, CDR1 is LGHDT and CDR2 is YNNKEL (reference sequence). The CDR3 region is CASSQAGSGISTDTQYF. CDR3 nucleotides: TGTGCCAGCAGCCAAGCAGGTAGCGGGATCAGCACAGATACGCAGTATTTT.

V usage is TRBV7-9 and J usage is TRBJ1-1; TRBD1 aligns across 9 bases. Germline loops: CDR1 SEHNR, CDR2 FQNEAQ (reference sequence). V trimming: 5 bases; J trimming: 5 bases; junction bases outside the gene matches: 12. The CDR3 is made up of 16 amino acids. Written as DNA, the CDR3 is TGTGCCAGCAGCCTCCACAGGGGGCGAGGATGGACTGAAGCTTTCTTT. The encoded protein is CASSLHRGRGWTEAFF.

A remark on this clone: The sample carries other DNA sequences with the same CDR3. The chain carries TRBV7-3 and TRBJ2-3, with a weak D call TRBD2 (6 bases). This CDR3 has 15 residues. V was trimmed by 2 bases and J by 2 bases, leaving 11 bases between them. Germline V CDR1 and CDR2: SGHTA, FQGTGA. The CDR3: CASSLGDSSTDTQYF. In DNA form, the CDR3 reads TGTGCCAGCAGCTTAGGGGACTCTTCCACAGATACGCAGTATTTT.

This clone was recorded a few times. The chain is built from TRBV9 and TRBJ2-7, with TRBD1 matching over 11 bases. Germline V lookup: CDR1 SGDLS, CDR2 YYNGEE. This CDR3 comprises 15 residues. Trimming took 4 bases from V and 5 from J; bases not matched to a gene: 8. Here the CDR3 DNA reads TGTGCCAGCAGCCGGACAGGACAGGGGGCCAACGAGCAGTACTTC. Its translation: CASSRTGQGANEQYF.

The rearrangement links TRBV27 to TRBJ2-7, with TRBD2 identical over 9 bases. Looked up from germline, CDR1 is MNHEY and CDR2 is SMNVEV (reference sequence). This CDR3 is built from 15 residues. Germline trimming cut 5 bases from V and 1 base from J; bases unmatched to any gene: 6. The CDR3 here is CASSLEREASYEQYF. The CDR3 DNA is TGTGCCAGCAGTCTAGAGCGGGAGGCTTCCTACGAGCAGTACTTC.

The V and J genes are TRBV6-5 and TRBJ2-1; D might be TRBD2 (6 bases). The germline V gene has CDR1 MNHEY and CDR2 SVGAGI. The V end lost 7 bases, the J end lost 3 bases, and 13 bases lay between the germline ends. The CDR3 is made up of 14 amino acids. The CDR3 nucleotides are TGTGCCAGCATTACCGGGACTGGCTACAATGAGCAGTTCTTC. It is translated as CASITGTGYNEQFF.

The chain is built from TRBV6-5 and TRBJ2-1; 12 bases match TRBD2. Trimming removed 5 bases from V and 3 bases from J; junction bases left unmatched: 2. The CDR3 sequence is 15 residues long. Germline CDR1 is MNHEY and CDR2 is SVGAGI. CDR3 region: CASSPGLAGYNEQFF. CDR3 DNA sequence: TGTGCCAGCAGTCCGGGACTAGCGGGCTACAATGAGCAGTTCTTC.